This TCR delta chain was sequenced during a study of Vδ1+ human thymocytes. After alphabeta T cell depletion, CD3+ Vdelta1+ Vdelta2- thymocytes were sorted. Purity of the sorted Vdelta1+ thymocytes ranged from about 97% to 99.6%. To note about this clone: Its antigen is currently unknown.

The template was reverse-transcribed extracted RNA. The CDR3 regions were amplified by multiplex PCR from V-gene primers to a constant-region primer. TCRdb reprocessed the multiplex PCR reads through CATT. This sample carries fewer than 30,000 delta-chain clones, more than 6.5% of them seen once, and the ten largest clones take about 1%. Trimming took off 0 bases at V and 4 bases at J, with 24 bases between the two ends. The germline V gene encodes CDR1 TSWWSYY and CDR2 QGS. The CDR3 is made up of 19 amino acids. Study results and caveats: Thymic TRG and TRD repertoires appeared highly polyclonal.

Sample: Vdelta1+ gamma-delta thymocytes from the thymus. Noted subset: FACS-sorted CD3+ TCRalphabeta- TCRVdelta1+ TCRVdelta2- thymocytes. The V call is TRDV1, the J call TRDJ1, with TRDD3 as a possible D gene (6 bases). In the absence of a J gene in TCRdb, the DNA was matched to germline to assign it here. The clonotype was recovered from a girl under three years old who had congenital heart surgery. CDR3 region: CALGELVHPYEDTSDKLIF. The CDR3 region has the DNA TGTGCTCTTGGGGAACTAGTTCATCCCTACGAGGATACTAGCGATAAACTCATCTTT.